This is a list of T cell receptor beta chains from one sample in a study of cytomegalovirus exposure and HLA in healthy donors. Sequencing used immunoSEQ multiplex PCR; TCRdb keeps in-frame clones, though not all of them. The sample shows 140,000 to 150,000 clones, approximately 9% of them seen only once. Sequencing input: PBMCs. These receptors were obtained from a male donor in good health and CMV-seronegative. CDR3s include the opening cysteine and the closing phenylalanine or tryptophan. Fields, in order: V gene, clone size, J gene, D gene, CDR3 DNA, CDR3 protein. A D gene is named only where the DNA matches it firmly. Not every row has a clone size; where given, it reads once, few, many or a size class.

V gene: TRBV27; clone size: -; J gene: TRBJ2-7; D gene: -; CDR3 DNA: TGTGCCAGCAGTTTATCGAGAATCGACGAGCAGTACTTC; CDR3 protein: CASSLSRIDEQYF
V gene: TRBV27; clone size: few; J gene: TRBJ2-2; D gene: -; CDR3 DNA: TGTGCCAGCAGTTTTGACAGGAACACCGGGGAGCTGTTTTTT; CDR3 protein: CASSFDRNTGELFF
V gene: TRBV5-8; clone size: few; J gene: TRBJ1-4; D gene: -; CDR3 DNA: TGTGCCAGCATCAAGAGGGCAGGCGCAAAACTGTTTTTT; CDR3 protein: CASIKRAGAKLFF
V gene: TRBV9; clone size: -; J gene: TRBJ2-3; D gene: -; CDR3 DNA: TGTGCCAGCAGCTGGAGAACGACAGATACGCAGTATTTT; CDR3 protein: CASSWRTTDTQYF
V gene: TRBV28; clone size: -; J gene: TRBJ2-3; D gene: -; CDR3 DNA: TGTGCCAGCTCGTATGATACGCAGTATTTT; CDR3 protein: CASSYDTQYF
V gene: TRBV30; clone size: few; J gene: TRBJ2-2; D gene: -; CDR3 DNA: TGTGCCTGGAGTTCAGGCGGGGAGCTGTTTTTT; CDR3 protein: CAWSSGGELFF
V gene: TRBV11-2; clone size: -; J gene: TRBJ2-3; D gene: TRBD2; CDR3 DNA: TGTGCCAGCAGCTCGGCCCGGGACTACCTTACCACAGATACGCAGTATTTT; CDR3 protein: CASSSARDYLTTDTQYF
V gene: TRBV11-2; clone size: few; J gene: TRBJ1-1; D gene: -; CDR3 DNA: TGTGCCAGCAGCTTAGAAACAGGGAACACTGAAGCTTTCTTT; CDR3 protein: CASSLETGNTEAFF
V gene: TRBV15; clone size: few; J gene: TRBJ2-2; D gene: -; CDR3 DNA: TGTGCCACCAGCAGAGATGGAGACAGGCGGTTGTCCGGGGAGCTGTTTTTT; CDR3 protein: CATSRDGDRRLSGELFF
V gene: TRBV5-6; clone size: -; J gene: TRBJ1-5; D gene: TRBD1; CDR3 DNA: TGTGCCAGCGCGGACAGGGCGAATCAGCCCCAGCATTTT; CDR3 protein: CASADRANQPQHF
V gene: TRBV29-1; clone size: -; J gene: TRBJ2-1; D gene: TRBD2; CDR3 DNA: TGCAGCGTGGGGACTAGCGGCGGTAGCTCCTACAATGAGCAGTTCTTC; CDR3 protein: CSVGTSGGSSYNEQFF
V gene: TRBV6-5; clone size: few; J gene: TRBJ1-2; D gene: -; CDR3 DNA: TGTGCCAGCAGTTACTCCGGGGGGGCCTTCTATGGCTACACCTTC; CDR3 protein: CASSYSGGAFYGYTF
V gene: TRBV11-3; clone size: few; J gene: TRBJ2-2; D gene: TRBD2; CDR3 DNA: TGTGCCAGCAGCCCAGGAGCGGGAGCGGGGGGCTCCGGGGAGCTGTTTTTT; CDR3 protein: CASSPGAGAGGSGELFF
V gene: TRBV6-5; clone size: -; J gene: TRBJ2-5; D gene: TRBD2; CDR3 DNA: TGTGCCAGCAGTTACTCGGGCGGGAGCGGAGAGACCCAGTACTTC; CDR3 protein: CASSYSGGSGETQYF
V gene: TRBV6-5; clone size: -; J gene: TRBJ1-6; D gene: -; CDR3 DNA: TGTGCCAGCACGGAGGGGCTCCCTAATTCACCCCTCCACTTT; CDR3 protein: CASTEGLPNSPLHF
V gene: TRBV7-9; clone size: -; J gene: TRBJ1-1; D gene: -; CDR3 DNA: TGTGCCAGCAGATACAGGGAAATAAACACTGAAGCTTTCTTT; CDR3 protein: CASRYREINTEAFF
V gene: TRBV6-6; clone size: -; J gene: TRBJ2-2; D gene: -; CDR3 DNA: TGTGCCAGCATTTCTAGGCTTCACGGGGAGCTGTTTTTT; CDR3 protein: CASISRLHGELFF
V gene: TRBV18; clone size: few; J gene: TRBJ2-1; D gene: -; CDR3 DNA: TGTGCCAGCTCAATGACTGACGTCTCCTACAATGAGCAGTTCTTC; CDR3 protein: CASSMTDVSYNEQFF
V gene: TRBV9; clone size: -; J gene: TRBJ1-2; D gene: -; CDR3 DNA: TGTGCCAGCAGCGTAGGAGGGGGAAACTATGGCTACACCTTC; CDR3 protein: CASSVGGGNYGYTF
V gene: TRBV9; clone size: -; J gene: TRBJ2-7; D gene: -; CDR3 DNA: TGTGCCAGCAGCGTATCGGGCTCCTACGAGCAGTACTTC; CDR3 protein: CASSVSGSYEQYF
V gene: TRBV6-5; clone size: -; J gene: TRBJ2-7; D gene: TRBD2; CDR3 DNA: TGTGCCAGCAGTTACGGGACGGGAGGGGCCTACGAGCAGTACTTC; CDR3 protein: CASSYGTGGAYEQYF
V gene: TRBV28; clone size: -; J gene: TRBJ2-3; D gene: -; CDR3 DNA: TGTGCCAGCAGTTCTCAGGGGCCTAGCACAGATACGCAGTATTTT; CDR3 protein: CASSSQGPSTDTQYF
V gene: TRBV5-4; clone size: -; J gene: TRBJ1-2; D gene: TRBD1; CDR3 DNA: TGTGCCACCAGATCGGAGGGACAGGGCATGTTGAGCTACACCTTC; CDR3 protein: CATRSEGQGMLSYTF
V gene: TRBV5-1; clone size: -; J gene: TRBJ1-4; D gene: -; CDR3 DNA: TGCGCCAGCAGCTCCGCGACAGCCCATAATGAAAAACTGTTTTTT; CDR3 protein: CASSSATAHNEKLFF
V gene: TRBV5-6; clone size: -; J gene: TRBJ1-2; D gene: -; CDR3 DNA: TGTGCCAGCAGCGTCATTTCAGGGGCGCTTAACTATGGCTACACCTTC; CDR3 protein: CASSVISGALNYGYTF
V gene: TRBV5-1; clone size: -; J gene: TRBJ2-7; D gene: TRBD1; CDR3 DNA: TGCGCCAGCAGCTTTTCTATCGCGGGACAGGGGTCCTACGAGCAGTACTTC; CDR3 protein: CASSFSIAGQGSYEQYF
V gene: TRBV2; clone size: -; J gene: TRBJ1-5; D gene: -; CDR3 DNA: TGTGCCAGCAGGACAAACAATTATAGCAATCAGCCCCAGCATTTT; CDR3 protein: CASRTNNYSNQPQHF
V gene: TRBV7-2; clone size: -; J gene: TRBJ2-3; D gene: -; CDR3 DNA: TGTGCCAGCAGCACCACGGCGGGCACAGATACGCAGTATTTT; CDR3 protein: CASSTTAGTDTQYF
V gene: TRBV29-1; clone size: -; J gene: TRBJ2-7; D gene: TRBD2; CDR3 DNA: TGCAGCGTCTTATTAGGACTAGCGGGAGGAGGTGGCGAGCAGTACTTC; CDR3 protein: CSVLLGLAGGGGEQYF
V gene: TRBV28; clone size: -; J gene: TRBJ1-1; D gene: -; CDR3 DNA: TGTGCCAGCATCTGGGGGACAACGAACACTGAAGCTTTCTTT; CDR3 protein: CASIWGTTNTEAFF
V gene: TRBV7-2; clone size: -; J gene: TRBJ2-7; D gene: TRBD2; CDR3 DNA: TGTGCCAGCAGCTATACTAGCGGGGTCTACGAGCAGTACTTC; CDR3 protein: CASSYTSGVYEQYF
V gene: TRBV19; clone size: few; J gene: TRBJ2-1; D gene: -; CDR3 DNA: TGTGCCAGTAGTATTGGCAGGGATAGGGACAATGAGCAGTTCTTC; CDR3 protein: CASSIGRDRDNEQFF
V gene: TRBV30; clone size: -; J gene: TRBJ2-5; D gene: TRBD2; CDR3 DNA: TGTGCCTGGGAACTAGCGGGAGGTTTTTCGGAGACCCAGTACTTC; CDR3 protein: CAWELAGGFSETQYF
V gene: TRBV7-6; clone size: few; J gene: TRBJ2-2; D gene: -; CDR3 DNA: TGTGCCAGCAGCTTAGACGGTCGGGGGAGGACCGGGGAGCTGTTTTTT; CDR3 protein: CASSLDGRGRTGELFF
V gene: TRBV27; clone size: -; J gene: TRBJ2-7; D gene: -; CDR3 DNA: TGTGCCAGCAGTTTTGGCAGGGCGTACGAGCAGTACTTC; CDR3 protein: CASSFGRAYEQYF
V gene: TRBV28; clone size: -; J gene: TRBJ2-1; D gene: -; CDR3 DNA: TGTGCCAGCAGCGGGGTAAGAGCCCTTTACAATGAGCAGTTCTTC; CDR3 protein: CASSGVRALYNEQFF
V gene: TRBV7-9; clone size: few; J gene: TRBJ1-2; D gene: -; CDR3 DNA: TGTGCCAGCTCCATCCAACAGGGTTTTCCTGGCTACACCTTC; CDR3 protein: CASSIQQGFPGYTF
V gene: TRBV19; clone size: -; J gene: TRBJ2-7; D gene: -; CDR3 DNA: TGTGCCAGTAGTACCGCGGGGGCCGTGGAGCAGTACTTC; CDR3 protein: CASSTAGAVEQYF
V gene: TRBV7-2; clone size: -; J gene: TRBJ2-7; D gene: TRBD2; CDR3 DNA: TGTGCCAGCAGCTTTTACGGGACTACCCCCTACGAGCAGTACTTC; CDR3 protein: CASSFYGTTPYEQYF
V gene: TRBV9; clone size: few; J gene: TRBJ1-5; D gene: -; CDR3 DNA: TGTGCCAGCAGCGTAGATCCCGCAGGTCAGCCCCAGCATTTT; CDR3 protein: CASSVDPAGQPQHF
V gene: TRBV30; clone size: -; J gene: TRBJ1-2; D gene: -; CDR3 DNA: TGTGCCTGGAGTCCGGGACTGACTATGAGCTACACCTTC; CDR3 protein: CAWSPGLTMSYTF
V gene: TRBV6-6; clone size: few; J gene: TRBJ2-7; D gene: TRBD1; CDR3 DNA: TGTGCCAGCAGTTACTCGAGTTGGCAGGGGGACGAGCAGTACTTC; CDR3 protein: CASSYSSWQGDEQYF
V gene: TRBV20-1; clone size: -; J gene: TRBJ2-7; D gene: -; CDR3 DNA: TGCAGTGCTTCTACTACATACGAGCAGTACTTC; CDR3 protein: CSASTTYEQYF